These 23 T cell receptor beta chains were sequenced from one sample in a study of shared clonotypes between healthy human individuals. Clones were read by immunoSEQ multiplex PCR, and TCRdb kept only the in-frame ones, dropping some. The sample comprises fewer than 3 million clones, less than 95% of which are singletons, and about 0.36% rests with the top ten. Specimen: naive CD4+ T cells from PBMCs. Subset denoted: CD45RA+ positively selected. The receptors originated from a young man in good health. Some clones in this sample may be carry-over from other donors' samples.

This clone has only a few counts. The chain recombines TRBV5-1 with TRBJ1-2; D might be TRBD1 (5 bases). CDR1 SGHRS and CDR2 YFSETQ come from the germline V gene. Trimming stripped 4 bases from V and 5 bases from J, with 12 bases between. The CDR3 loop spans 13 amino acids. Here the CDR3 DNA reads TGCGCCAGCAGCCCTTCTGAGGGGTATGGCTACACCTTC. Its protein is CASSPSEGYGYTF.

CDR3 loop: CASSFLAVIGNEQFF. CDR3 nucleotides: TGTGCCAGCAGTTTTCTAGCGGTTATCGGCAATGAGCAGTTCTTC. This sequence joins TRBV6-5 and TRBJ2-1; 7 bases map to TRBD2. V trimming: 4 bases; J trimming: 6 bases; junction bases outside the gene matches: 9. This CDR3 is built from 15 residues. Per germline, CDR1 MNHEY and CDR2 SVGAGI.

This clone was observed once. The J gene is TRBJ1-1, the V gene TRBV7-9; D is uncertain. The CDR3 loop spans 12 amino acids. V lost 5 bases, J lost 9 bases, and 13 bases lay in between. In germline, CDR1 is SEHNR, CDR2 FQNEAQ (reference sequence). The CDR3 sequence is CASSQLGRQAFF. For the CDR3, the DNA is TGTGCCAGCAGCCAGTTAGGGAGGCAAGCTTTCTTT.

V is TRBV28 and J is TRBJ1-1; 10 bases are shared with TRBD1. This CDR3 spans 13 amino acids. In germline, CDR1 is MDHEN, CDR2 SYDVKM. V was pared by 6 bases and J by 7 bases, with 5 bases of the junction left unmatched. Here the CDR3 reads CASSGGQGGEAFF. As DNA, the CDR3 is TGTGCCAGCAGCGGAGGACAGGGGGGTGAAGCTTTCTTT. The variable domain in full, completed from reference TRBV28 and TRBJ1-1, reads DVKVTQSSRYLVKRTGEKVFLECVQDMDHENMFWYRQDPGLGLRLIYFSYDVKMKEKGDIPEGYSVSREKKERFSLILESASTNQTSMYLCASSGGQGGEAFFGQGTRLTVV.

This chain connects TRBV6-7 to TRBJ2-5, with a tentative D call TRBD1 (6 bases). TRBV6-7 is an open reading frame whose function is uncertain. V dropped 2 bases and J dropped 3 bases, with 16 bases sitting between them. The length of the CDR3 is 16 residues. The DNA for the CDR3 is TGTGCCAGCAGTTACAGTCGCAGGGGCCGGGAAGAGACCCAGTACTTC. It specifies CASSYSRRGREETQYF.

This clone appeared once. CDR3 sequence reads: CASSLLASDTQYF. The CDR3 nucleotides are TGTGCCAGCAGTTTGCTAGCCTCAGATACGCAGTATTTT. The V call is TRBV28, the J call TRBJ2-3, with D possibly matching TRBD2 (5 bases). This CDR3 has 13 amino acids. V shed 3 bases and J shed 4 bases, with 8 bases lying between them. Germline values: CDR1 MDHEN, CDR2 SYDVKM.

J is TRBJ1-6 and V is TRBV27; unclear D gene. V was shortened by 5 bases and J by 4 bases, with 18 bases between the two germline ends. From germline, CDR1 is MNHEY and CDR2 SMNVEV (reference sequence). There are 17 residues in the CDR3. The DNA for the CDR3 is TGTGCCAGCAGTGTACCACTTCGGAACACTTATAATTCACCCCTCCACTTT. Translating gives CASSVPLRNTYNSPLHF.

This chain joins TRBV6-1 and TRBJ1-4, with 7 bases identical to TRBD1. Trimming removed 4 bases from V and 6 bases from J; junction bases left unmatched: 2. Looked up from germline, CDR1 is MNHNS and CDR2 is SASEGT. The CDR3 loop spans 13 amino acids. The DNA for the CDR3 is TGTGCCAGCAGTGTGGGGACAGATGAAAAACTGTTTTTT. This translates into CASSVGTDEKLFF.

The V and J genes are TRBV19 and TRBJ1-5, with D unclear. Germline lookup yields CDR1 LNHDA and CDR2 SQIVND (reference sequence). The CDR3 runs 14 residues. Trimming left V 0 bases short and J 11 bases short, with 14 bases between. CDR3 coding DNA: TGTGCCAGTAGTATAGATCCTACCAACCCAGCCCAGCATTTT. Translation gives CASSIDPTNPAQHF.

CDR3: CASSQEGTGWTYSNQPQHF. The CDR3 nucleotides are TGCGCCAGCAGCCAAGAAGGGACAGGGTGGACCTATAGCAATCAGCCCCAGCATTTT. J is TRBJ1-5 and V is TRBV4-1, with 9 positions matching TRBD1. With V trimmed by 0 bases and J by 0 bases, 9 bases remained unmatched. Looked up from germline, CDR1 is MGHRA and CDR2 is YSYEKL. There are 19 residues in the CDR3.

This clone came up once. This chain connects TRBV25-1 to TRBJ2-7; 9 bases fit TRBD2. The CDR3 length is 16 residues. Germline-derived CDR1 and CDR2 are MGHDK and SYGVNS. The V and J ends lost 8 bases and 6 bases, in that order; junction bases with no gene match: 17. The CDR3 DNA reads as TGTGCCAGCGGAAAGTTAGCGGGAGTGGTCCCCTCCGAGCAGTACTTC. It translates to CASGKLAGVVPSEQYF.

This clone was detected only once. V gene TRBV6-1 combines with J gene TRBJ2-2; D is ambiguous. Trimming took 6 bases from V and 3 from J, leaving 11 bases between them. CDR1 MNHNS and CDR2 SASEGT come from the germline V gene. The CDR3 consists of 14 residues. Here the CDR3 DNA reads TGTGCCAGCAGCGTCCCTGACGACACCGGGGAGCTGTTTTTT. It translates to CASSVPDDTGELFF.

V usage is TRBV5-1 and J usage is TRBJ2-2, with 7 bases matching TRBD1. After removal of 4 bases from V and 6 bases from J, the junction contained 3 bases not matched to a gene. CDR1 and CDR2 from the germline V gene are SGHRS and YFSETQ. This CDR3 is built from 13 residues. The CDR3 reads CASSRGQSGELFF. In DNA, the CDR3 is TGCGCCAGCAGCCGGGGACAGTCCGGGGAGCTGTTTTTT.

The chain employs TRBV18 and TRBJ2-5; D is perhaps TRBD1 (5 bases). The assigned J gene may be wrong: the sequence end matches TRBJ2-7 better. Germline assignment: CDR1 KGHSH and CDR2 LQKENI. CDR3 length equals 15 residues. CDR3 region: CASSRKQEELGEQYF. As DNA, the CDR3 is TGTGCCAGCTCACGTAAACAGGAAGAATTAGGCGAGCAGTACTTC.

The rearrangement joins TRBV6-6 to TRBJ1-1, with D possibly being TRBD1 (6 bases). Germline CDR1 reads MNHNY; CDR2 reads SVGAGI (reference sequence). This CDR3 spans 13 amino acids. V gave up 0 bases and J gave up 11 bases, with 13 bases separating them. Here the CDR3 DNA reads TGTGCCAGCAGTTACTCGATACCAGGGGAGGCTTTCTTT. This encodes CASSYSIPGEAFF.

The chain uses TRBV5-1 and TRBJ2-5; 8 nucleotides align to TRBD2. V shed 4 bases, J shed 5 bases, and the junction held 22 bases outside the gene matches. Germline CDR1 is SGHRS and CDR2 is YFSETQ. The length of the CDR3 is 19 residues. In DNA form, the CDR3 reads TGCGCCAGCAGCCTGGGGACCAGACTGATTAGCGGGATGAGGGAGACCCAGTACTTC. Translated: CASSLGTRLISGMRETQYF.

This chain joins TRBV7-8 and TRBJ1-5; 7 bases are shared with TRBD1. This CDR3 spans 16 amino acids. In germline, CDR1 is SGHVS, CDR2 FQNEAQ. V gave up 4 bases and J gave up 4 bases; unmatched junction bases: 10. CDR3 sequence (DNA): TGTGCCAGCAGCTACAATACCCCGACAGGGAATCAGCCCCAGCATTTT. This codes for CASSYNTPTGNQPQHF.

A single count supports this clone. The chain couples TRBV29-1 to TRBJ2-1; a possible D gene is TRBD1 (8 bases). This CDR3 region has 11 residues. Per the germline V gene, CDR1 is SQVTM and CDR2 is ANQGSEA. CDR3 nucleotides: TGCACCGCGGAACGGACAGGGAGGGTGTTCTTC. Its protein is CTAERTGRVFF.

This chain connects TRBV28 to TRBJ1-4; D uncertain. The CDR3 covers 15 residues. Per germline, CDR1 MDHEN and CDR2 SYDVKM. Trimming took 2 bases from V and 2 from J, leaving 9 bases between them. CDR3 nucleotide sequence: TGTGCCAGCAGTTTACCGCGGGGTACTAATGAAAAACTGTTTTTT. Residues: CASSLPRGTNEKLFF.

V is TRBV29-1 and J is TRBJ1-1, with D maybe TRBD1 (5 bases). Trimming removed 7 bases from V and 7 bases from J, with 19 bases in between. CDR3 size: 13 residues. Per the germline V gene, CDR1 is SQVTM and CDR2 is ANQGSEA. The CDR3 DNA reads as TGCAGCGCCTTCATAGTCTCGGGACTTGAAGCTTTCTTT. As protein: CSAFIVSGLEAFF.

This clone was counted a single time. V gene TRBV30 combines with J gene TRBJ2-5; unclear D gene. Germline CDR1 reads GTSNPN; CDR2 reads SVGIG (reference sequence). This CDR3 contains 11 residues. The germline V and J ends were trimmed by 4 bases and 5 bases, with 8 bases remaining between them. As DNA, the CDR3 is TGTGCCTGGACTACTATGGAGACCCAGTACTTC. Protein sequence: CAWTTMETQYF.

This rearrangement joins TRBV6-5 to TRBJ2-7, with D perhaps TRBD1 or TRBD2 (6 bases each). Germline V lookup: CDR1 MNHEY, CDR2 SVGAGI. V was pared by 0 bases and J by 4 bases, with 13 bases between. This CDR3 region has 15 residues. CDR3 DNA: TGTGCCAGCAGTTACTCGAATCGAGGGGGGTACGAGCAGTACTTC. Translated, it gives CASSYSNRGGYEQYF.

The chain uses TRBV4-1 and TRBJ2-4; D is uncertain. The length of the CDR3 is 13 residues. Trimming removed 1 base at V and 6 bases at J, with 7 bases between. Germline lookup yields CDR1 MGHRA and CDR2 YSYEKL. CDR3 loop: CASSQGRANIQYF. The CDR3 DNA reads TGCGCCAGCAGCCAAGGACGGGCAAACATTCAGTACTTC.